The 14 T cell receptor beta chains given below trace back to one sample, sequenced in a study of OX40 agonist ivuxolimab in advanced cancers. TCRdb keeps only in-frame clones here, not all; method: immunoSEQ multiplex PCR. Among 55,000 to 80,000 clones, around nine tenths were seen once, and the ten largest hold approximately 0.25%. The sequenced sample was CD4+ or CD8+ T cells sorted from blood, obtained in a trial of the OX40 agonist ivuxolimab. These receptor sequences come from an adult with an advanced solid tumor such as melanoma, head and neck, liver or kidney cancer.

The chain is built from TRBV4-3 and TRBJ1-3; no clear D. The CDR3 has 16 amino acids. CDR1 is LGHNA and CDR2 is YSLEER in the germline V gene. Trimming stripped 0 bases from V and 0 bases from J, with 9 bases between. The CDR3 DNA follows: TGCGCCAGCAGCCAAGACTTAGGGAGCTCTGGAAACACCATATATTTT. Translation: CASSQDLGSSGNTIYF.

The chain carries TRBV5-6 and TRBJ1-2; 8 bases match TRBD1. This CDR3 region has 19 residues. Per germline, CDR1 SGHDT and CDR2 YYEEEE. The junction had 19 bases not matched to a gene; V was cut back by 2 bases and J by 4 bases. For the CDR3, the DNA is TGTGCCAGCAGCTTAGTAATTGAAGGACAGGGAGGGCTTGGCTATGGCTACACCTTC. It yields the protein CASSLVIEGQGGLGYGYTF.

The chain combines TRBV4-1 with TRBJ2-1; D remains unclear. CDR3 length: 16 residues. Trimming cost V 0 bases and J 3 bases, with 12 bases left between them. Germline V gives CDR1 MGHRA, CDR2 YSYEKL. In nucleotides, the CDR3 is TGCGCCAGCAGCCAAGAGTCCCGACAAATCTACAATGAGCAGTTCTTC. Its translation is CASSQESRQIYNEQFF.

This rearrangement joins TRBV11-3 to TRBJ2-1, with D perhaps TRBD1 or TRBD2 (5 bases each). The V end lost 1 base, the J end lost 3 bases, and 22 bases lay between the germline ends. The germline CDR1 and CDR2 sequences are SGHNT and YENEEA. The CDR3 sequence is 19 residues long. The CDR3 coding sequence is TGTGCCAGCAGCTTAGTTTATGGGACCGGCGCCCTGGTCTACAATGAGCAGTTCTTC. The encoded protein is CASSLVYGTGALVYNEQFF. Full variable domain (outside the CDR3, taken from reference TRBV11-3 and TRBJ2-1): EAGVVQSPRYKIIEKKQPVAFWCNPISGHNTLYWYLQNLGQGPELLIRYENEEAVDDSQLPKDRFSAERLKGVDSTLKIQPAELGDSAVYLCASSLVYGTGALVYNEQFFGPGTRLTVL.

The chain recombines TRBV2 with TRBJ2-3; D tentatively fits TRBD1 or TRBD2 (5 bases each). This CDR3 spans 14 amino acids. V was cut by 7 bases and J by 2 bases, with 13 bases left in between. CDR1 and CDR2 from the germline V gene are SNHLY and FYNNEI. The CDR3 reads CASKFGTFTDTQYF. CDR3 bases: TGTGCCAGCAAGTTTGGGACCTTCACAGATACGCAGTATTTT.

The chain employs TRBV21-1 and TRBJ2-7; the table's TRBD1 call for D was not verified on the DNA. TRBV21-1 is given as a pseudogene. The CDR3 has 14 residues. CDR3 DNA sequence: TGTGCCAGCAGCACGCAGGGCCTCTCCTACGAGCAGTACTTC. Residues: CASSTQGLSYEQYF.

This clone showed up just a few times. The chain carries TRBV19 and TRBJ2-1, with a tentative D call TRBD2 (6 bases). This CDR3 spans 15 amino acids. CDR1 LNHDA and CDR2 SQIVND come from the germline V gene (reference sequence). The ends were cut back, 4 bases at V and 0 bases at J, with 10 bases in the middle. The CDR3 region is CASSNLAHSYNEQFF. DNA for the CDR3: TGTGCCAGTAGTAACCTAGCGCACTCCTACAATGAGCAGTTCTTC.

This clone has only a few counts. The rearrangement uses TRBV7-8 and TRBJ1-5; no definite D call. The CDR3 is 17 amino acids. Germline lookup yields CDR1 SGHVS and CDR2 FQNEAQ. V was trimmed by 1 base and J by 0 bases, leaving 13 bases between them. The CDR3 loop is CASSLGPRGFSNQPQHF. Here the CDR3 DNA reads TGTGCCAGCAGCTTAGGGCCACGGGGTTTTAGCAATCAGCCCCAGCATTTT.

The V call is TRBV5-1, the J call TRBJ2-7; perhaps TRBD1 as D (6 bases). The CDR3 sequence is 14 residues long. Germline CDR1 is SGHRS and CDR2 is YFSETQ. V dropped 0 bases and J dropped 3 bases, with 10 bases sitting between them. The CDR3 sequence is CASSLGDMNYEQYF. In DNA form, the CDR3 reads TGCGCCAGCAGCTTGGGGGACATGAACTACGAGCAGTACTTC.

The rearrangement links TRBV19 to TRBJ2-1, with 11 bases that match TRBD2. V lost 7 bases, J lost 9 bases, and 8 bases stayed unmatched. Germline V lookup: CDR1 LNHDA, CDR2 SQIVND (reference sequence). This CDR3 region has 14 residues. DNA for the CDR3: TGTGCCAGTAACGGGCTAGCGGGAGGTGGTGAGCAGTTCTTC. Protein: CASNGLAGGGEQFF.

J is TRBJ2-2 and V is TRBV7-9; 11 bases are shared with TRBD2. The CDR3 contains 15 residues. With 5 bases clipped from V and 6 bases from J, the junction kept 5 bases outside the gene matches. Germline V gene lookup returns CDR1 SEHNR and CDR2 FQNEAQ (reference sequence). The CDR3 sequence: CASSDTSGSAGELFF. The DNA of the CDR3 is TGTGCCAGCAGCGATACTAGCGGGAGTGCCGGGGAGCTGTTTTTT.

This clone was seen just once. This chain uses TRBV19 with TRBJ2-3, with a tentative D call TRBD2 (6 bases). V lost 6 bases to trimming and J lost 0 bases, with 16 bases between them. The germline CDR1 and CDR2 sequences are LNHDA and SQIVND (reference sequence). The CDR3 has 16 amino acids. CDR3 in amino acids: CASSPSGSTSTDTQYF. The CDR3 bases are TGTGCCAGTAGCCCGTCCGGGAGTACAAGCACAGATACGCAGTATTTT.

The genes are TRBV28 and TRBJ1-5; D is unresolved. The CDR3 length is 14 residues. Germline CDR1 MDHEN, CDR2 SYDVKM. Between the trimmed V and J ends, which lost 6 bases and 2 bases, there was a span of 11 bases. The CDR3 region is CASRARVGNQPQHF. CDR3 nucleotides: TGTGCCAGCAGGGCTCGGGTGGGCAATCAGCCCCAGCATTTT.

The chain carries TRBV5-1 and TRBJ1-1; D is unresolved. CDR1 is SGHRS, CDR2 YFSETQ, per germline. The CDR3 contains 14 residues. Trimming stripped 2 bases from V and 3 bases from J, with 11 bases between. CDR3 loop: CASSLGLSDTEAFF. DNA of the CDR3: TGCGCCAGCAGCTTAGGACTAAGTGACACTGAAGCTTTCTTT.